The 6 T cell receptor beta chains below all came from one sample that was sequenced in a study of TIL therapy for anti-PD-1-resistant metastatic lung cancer. The sample's time point: pre-treatment sample, taken before nivolumab and TIL therapy. This was the immunoSEQ v3 assay. Some clones are missing from TCRdb's copy, which holds only in-frame ones; the method was immunoSEQ multiplex PCR. The data contain nearly 15,000 clones, around 88% of them singletons. The starting material was blood, obtained at baseline. These receptors were collected from a person between 25 and 79 years old with non-small cell lung cancer.

The chain couples TRBV25-1 to TRBJ2-3; D may be TRBD1 (6 bases). Trimming removed 2 bases at V and 3 bases at J, with 9 bases between. CDR3 length: 14 residues. Germline-derived CDR1 and CDR2 are MGHDK and SYGVNS. The chain's CDR3 is CASSELGQTDTQYF. DNA for the CDR3: TGTGCCAGCAGTGAACTAGGACAGACAGATACGCAGTATTTT.

The V and J genes are TRBV10-3 and TRBJ2-3; 14 bases align to TRBD2. Germline trimming cut 6 bases from V and 6 bases from J; bases unmatched to any gene: 5. CDR1 is ENHRY, CDR2 SYGVKD, per germline. The CDR3 runs 15 residues. The DNA for the CDR3 is TGTGCCATCAGGGCCGGGACTAGCGGGAGTGATACGCAGTATTTT. This translates into CAIRAGTSGSDTQYF.

The chain links TRBV5-6 to TRBJ1-6, with D hard to call. The CDR3 loop spans 15 amino acids. CDR1 is SGHDT and CDR2 is YYEEEE in the germline V gene. Trimming pared 1 base from V and 6 bases from J, leaving 11 bases between. CDR3 sequence (DNA): TGTGCCAGCAGCTTGTTTTCGGCAGTTAATTCACCCCTCCACTTT. As protein: CASSLFSAVNSPLHF.

This chain links TRBV4-3 with TRBJ1-1, with 7 bases matching TRBD1. Germline V gene data show CDR1 as LGHNA and CDR2 as YSLEER. This CDR3 contains 14 residues. V shed 3 bases and J 1 base; nucleotides not matched to a gene: 2. CDR3 residues: CASSQGQWNTEAFF. The CDR3 bases are TGCGCCAGCAGCCAGGGACAGTGGAACACTGAAGCTTTCTTT.

The table lists this clone with a few counts. This rearrangement joins TRBV6-4 to TRBJ2-5; 9 bases are shared with TRBD2. Germline lookup yields CDR1 MRHNA and CDR2 SNTAGT. V was pared by 4 bases and J by 4 bases, with 7 bases of the junction left unmatched. The CDR3 has 15 residues. The CDR3 nucleotides read TGTGCCAGCAGTGTTGAAGCGGGGGGAGGAGAGACCCAGTACTTC. Its translation is CASSVEAGGGETQYF.

The chain uses TRBV28 and TRBJ2-7, with D perhaps TRBD2 (5 bases). V was trimmed by 10 bases and J by 2 bases, leaving 15 bases between them. The germline V gene encodes CDR1 MDHEN and CDR2 SYDVKM. The CDR3 spans 13 residues. The CDR3 coding sequence is TGTGCCACGGCCTCGGGGTCCCCCTACGAGCAGTACTTC. Encoded protein: CATASGSPYEQYF.